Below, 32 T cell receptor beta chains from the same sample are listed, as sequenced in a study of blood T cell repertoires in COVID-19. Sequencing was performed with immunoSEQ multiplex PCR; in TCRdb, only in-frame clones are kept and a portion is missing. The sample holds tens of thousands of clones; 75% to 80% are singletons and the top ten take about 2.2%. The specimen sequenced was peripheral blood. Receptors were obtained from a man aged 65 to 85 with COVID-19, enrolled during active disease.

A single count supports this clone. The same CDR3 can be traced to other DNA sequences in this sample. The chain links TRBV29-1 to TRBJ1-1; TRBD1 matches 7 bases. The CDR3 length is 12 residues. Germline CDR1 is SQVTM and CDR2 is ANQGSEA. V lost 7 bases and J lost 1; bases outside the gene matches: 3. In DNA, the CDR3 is TGCAGCGGGGGACAGACGAACACTGAAGCTTTCTTT. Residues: CSGGQTNTEAFF.

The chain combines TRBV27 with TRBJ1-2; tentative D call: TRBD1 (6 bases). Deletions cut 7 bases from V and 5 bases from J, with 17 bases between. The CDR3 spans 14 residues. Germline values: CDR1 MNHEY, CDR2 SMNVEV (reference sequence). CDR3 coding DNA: TGTGCCAGCACCCCAGGGGCCAGGGGTTATGGCTACACCTTC. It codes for CASTPGARGYGYTF.

The CDR3 reads CASSRTSGAKGEQYF. In nucleotides, the CDR3 is TGTGCCAGCAGCCGGACTAGCGGGGCCAAAGGCGAGCAGTACTTC. The chain has TRBV7-9 and TRBJ2-7; 12 bases are shared with TRBD2. V gave up 5 bases and J gave up 6 bases; unmatched junction bases: 8. CDR3 length: 15 amino acids. Germline assignment: CDR1 SEHNR and CDR2 FQNEAQ (reference sequence). Looking up the rest from reference TRBV7-9 and TRBJ2-7 gives the full variable domain: DTGVSQNPRHKITKRGQNVTFRCDPISEHNRLYWYRQTLGQGPEFLTYFQNEAQLEKSRLLSDRFSAERPKGSFSTLEIQRTEQGDSAMYLCASSRTSGAKGEQYFGPGTRLTVT.

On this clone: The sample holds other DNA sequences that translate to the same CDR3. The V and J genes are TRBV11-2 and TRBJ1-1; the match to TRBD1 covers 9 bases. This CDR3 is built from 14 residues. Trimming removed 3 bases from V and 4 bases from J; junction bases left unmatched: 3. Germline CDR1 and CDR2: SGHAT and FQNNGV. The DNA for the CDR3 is TGTGCCAGCAGCTTGGGACAGGGCGGCACTGAAGCTTTCTTT. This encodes CASSLGQGGTEAFF.

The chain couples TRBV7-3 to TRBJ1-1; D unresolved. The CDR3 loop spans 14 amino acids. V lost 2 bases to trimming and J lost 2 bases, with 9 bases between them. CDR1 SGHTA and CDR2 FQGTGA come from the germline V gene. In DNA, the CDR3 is TGTGCCAGCAGCTTAGACGGGTTAAACACTGAAGCTTTCTTT. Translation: CASSLDGLNTEAFF. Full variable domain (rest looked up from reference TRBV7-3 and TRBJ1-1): GAGVSQTPSNKVTEKGKYVELRCDPISGHTALYWYRQSLGQGPEFLIYFQGTGAADDSGLPNDRFFAVRPEGSVSTLKIQRTERGDSAVYLCASSLDGLNTEAFFGQGTRLTVV.

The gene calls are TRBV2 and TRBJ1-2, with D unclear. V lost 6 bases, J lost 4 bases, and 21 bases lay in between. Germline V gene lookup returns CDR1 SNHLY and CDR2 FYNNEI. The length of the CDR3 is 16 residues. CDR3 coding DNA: TGTGCCAGCAGCGACGCGTGGGGAGCGAAACGCTATGGCTACACCTTC. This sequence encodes CASSDAWGAKRYGYTF. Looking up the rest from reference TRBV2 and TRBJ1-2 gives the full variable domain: EPEVTQTPSHQVTQMGQEVILRCVPISNHLYFYWYRQILGQKVEFLVSFYNNEISEKSEIFDDQFSVERPDGSNFTLKIRSTKLEDSAMYFCASSDAWGAKRYGYTFGSGTRLTVV.

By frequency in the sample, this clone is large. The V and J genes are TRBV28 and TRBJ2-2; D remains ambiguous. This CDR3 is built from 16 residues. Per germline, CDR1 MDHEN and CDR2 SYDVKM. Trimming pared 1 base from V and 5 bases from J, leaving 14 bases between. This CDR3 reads CASSLYWAGWTGELFF. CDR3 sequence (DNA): TGTGCCAGCAGTTTATATTGGGCAGGTTGGACCGGGGAGCTGTTTTTT.

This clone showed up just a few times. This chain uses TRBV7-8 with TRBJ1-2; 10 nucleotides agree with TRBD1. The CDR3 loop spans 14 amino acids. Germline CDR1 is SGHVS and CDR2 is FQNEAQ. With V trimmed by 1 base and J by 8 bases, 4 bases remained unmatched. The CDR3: CASSLDGTGEGYTF. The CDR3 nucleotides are TGTGCCAGCAGCTTAGATGGGACAGGGGAAGGCTACACCTTC.

The CDR3 DNA reads TGTGCCAGCAGTTTATGGGGACAGGGGGCCTTGGGTCAGCCCCAGCATTTT. Translation: CASSLWGQGALGQPQHF. The V and J genes are TRBV28 and TRBJ1-5, with 12 bases lining up with TRBD1. The CDR3 totals 17 residues. With V trimmed by 0 bases and J by 6 bases, 6 bases remained unmatched. The germline V gene has CDR1 MDHEN and CDR2 SYDVKM.

The CDR3 DNA reads TGTGCCAGCAGTACTCGGTGGAACAGGGGCCTGGGGGGCTACACCTTC. It translates to CASSTRWNRGLGGYTF. This chain uses TRBV27 with TRBJ1-2; TRBD1 agrees at 7 bases. Germline CDR1 reads MNHEY; CDR2 reads SMNVEV (reference sequence). V lost 5 bases to trimming and J lost 8 bases; unmatched junction nucleotides: 17. There are 16 residues in the CDR3.

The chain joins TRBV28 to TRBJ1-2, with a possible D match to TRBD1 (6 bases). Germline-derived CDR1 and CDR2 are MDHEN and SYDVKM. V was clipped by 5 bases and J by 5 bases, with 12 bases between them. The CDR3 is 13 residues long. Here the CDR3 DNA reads TGTGCCAGCAGTAGGGCAGGGGCGTATGGCTACACCTTC. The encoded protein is CASSRAGAYGYTF.

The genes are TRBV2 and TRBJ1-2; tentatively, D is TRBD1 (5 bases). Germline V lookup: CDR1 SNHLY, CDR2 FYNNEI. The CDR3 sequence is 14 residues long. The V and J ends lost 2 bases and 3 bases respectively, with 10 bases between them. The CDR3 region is CASSEQGMDYGYTF. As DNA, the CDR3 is TGTGCCAGCAGTGAACAGGGAATGGACTATGGCTACACCTTC. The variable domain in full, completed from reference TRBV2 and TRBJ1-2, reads EPEVTQTPSHQVTQMGQEVILRCVPISNHLYFYWYRQILGQKVEFLVSFYNNEISEKSEIFDDQFSVERPDGSNFTLKIRSTKLEDSAMYFCASSEQGMDYGYTFGSGTRLTVV.

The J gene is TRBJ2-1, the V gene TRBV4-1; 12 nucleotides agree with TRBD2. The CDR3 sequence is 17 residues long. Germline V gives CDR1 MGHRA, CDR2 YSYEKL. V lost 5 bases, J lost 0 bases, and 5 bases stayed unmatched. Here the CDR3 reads CASSYTSGRSSYNEQFF. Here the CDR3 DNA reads TGCGCCAGCAGCTACACTAGCGGGAGGAGCTCCTACAATGAGCAGTTCTTC.

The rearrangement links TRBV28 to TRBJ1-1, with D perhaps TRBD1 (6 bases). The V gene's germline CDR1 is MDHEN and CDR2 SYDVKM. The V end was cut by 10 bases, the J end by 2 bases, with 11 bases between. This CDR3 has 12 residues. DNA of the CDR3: TGTGCCACCCGACAGGACAACACTGAAGCTTTCTTT. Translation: CATRQDNTEAFF.

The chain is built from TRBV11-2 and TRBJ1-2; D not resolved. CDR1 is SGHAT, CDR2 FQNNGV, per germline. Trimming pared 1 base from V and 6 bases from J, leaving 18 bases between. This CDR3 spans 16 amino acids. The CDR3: CASSLGGIGGRDGYTF. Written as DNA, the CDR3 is TGTGCCAGCAGCTTAGGTGGGATAGGAGGGAGAGATGGCTACACCTTC.

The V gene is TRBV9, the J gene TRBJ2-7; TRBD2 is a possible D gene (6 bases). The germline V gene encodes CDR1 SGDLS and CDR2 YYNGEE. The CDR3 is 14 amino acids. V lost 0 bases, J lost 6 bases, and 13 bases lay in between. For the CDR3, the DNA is TGTGCCAGCAGCGTAGCGGGGACTTCCCTCGAGCAGTACTTC. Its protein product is CASSVAGTSLEQYF.

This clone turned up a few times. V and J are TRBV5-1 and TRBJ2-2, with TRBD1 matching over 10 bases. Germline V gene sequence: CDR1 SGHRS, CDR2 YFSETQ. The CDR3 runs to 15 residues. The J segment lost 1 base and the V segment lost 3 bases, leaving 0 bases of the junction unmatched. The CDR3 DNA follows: TGCGCCAGCAGCTGGGACAGGGGGAACACCGGGGAGCTGTTTTTT. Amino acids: CASSWDRGNTGELFF.

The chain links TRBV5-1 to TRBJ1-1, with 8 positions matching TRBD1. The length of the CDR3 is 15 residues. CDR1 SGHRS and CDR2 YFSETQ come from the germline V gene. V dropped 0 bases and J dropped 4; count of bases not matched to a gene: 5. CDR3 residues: CASSLAVTGVTEAFF. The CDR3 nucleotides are TGCGCCAGCAGCTTGGCCGTGACAGGGGTCACTGAAGCTTTCTTT.

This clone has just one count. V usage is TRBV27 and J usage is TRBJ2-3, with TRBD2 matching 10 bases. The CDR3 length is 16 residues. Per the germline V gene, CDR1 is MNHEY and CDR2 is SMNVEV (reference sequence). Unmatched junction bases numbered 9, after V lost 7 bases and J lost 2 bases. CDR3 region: CASIPITSGTTDTQYF. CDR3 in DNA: TGTGCCAGCATCCCCATCACTAGCGGGACCACAGATACGCAGTATTTT.

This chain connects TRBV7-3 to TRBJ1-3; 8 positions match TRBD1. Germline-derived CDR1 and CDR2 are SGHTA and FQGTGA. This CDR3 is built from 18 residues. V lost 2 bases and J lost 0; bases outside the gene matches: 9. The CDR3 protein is CASSLDGTGLSSGNTIYF. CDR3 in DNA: TGTGCCAGCAGCTTAGATGGGACAGGCCTATCCTCTGGAAACACCATATATTTT.

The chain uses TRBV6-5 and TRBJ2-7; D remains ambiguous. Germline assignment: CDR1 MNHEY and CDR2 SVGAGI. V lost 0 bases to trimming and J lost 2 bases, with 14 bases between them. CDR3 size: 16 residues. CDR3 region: CASSYSSRRSTYEQYF. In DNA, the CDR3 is TGTGCCAGCAGTTACTCGAGTCGCAGGTCCACCTACGAGCAGTACTTC.

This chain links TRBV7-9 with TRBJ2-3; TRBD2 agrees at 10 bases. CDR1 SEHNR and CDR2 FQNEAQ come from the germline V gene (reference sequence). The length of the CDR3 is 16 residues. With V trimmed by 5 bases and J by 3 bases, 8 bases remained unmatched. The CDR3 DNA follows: TGTGCCAGCAGCCCACTAGCGGGGAGAGGTACAGATACGCAGTATTTT. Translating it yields CASSPLAGRGTDTQYF.

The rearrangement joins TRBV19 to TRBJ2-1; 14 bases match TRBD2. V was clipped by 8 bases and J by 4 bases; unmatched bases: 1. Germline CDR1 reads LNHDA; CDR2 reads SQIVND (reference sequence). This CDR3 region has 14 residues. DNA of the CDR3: TGTGCCAGTGGACTAGCGGGAGGATACAATGAGCAGTTCTTC. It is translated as CASGLAGGYNEQFF.

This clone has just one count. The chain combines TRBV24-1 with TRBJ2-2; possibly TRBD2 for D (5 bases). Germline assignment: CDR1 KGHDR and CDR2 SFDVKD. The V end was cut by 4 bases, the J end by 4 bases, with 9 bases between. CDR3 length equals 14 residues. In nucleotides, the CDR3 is TGTGCCACCAGTGACGAGGGCCTCACCGGGGAGCTGTTTTTT. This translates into CATSDEGLTGELFF.

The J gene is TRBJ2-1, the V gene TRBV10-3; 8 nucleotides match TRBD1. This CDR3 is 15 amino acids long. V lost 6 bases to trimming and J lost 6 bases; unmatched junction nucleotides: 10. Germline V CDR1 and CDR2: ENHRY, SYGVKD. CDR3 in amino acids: CAIRPGQGKSNEQFF. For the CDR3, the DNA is TGTGCCATCAGACCCGGACAGGGTAAGAGCAATGAGCAGTTCTTC.

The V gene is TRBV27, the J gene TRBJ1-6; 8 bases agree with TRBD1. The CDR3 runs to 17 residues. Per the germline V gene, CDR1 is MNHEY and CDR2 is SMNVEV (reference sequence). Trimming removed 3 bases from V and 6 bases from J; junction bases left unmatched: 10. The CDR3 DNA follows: TGTGCCAGCAGTTTTGACGACAGGGGATCGGGTAATTCACCCCTCCACTTT. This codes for CASSFDDRGSGNSPLHF.

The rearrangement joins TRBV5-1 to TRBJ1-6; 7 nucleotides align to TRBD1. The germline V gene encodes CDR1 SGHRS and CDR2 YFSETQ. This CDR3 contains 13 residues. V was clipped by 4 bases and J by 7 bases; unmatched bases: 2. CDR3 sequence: CASSRDRNSPLHF. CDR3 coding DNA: TGCGCCAGCAGCCGGGACAGAAATTCACCCCTCCACTTT.

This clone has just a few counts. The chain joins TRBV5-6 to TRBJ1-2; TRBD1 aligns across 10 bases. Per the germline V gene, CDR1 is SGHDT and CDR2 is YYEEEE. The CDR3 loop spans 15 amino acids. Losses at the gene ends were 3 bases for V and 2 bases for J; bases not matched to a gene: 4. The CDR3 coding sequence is TGTGCCAGCAGCTGGACGGACAGGGGGAACTATGGCTACACCTTC. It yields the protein CASSWTDRGNYGYTF.

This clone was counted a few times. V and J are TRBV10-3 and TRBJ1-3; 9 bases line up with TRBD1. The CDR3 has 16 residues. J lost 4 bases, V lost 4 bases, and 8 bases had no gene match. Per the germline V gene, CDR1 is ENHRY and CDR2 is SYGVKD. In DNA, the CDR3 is TGTGCCATCAGTGGTCGGACAGGGGAGACGGGAAACACCATATATTTT. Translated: CAISGRTGETGNTIYF.

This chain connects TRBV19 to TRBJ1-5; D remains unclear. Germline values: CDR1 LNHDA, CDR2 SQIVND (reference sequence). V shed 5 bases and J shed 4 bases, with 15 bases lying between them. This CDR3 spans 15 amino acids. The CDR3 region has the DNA TGTGCCAGTAGTGGGAGTGGGTCTCGGAATCAGCCCCAGCATTTT. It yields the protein CASSGSGSRNQPQHF.

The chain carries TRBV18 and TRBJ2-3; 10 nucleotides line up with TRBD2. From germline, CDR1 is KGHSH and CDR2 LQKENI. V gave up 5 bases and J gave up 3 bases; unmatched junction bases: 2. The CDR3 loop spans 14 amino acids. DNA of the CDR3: TGTGCCAGCTCATCGACTAGCGGGACAGATACGCAGTATTTT. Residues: CASSSTSGTDTQYF.

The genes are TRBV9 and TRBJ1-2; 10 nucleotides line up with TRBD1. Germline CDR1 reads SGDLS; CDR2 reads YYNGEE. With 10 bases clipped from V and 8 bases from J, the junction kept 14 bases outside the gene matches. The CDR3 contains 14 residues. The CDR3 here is CARTTRQGAGGYTF. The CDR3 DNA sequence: TGTGCCCGCACCACACGACAGGGGGCAGGGGGCTACACCTTC.